This T cell receptor (beta chain) was retrieved from a study of regulatory T cells in long-lasting Graves disease. Sample time point: newly diagnosed GD, antithyroid drugs for less than 3 months. From RNA extracted from PBMCs, the TCR library was made. This clonotype was counted between two and nine times. Construction of the TCR beta libraries employed iRepertoire HTBI primers in conjunction with Arm-PCR of CDR3 regions. From the multiplex PCR reads, TCRdb called clonotypes with MiXCR, one entry per CDR3 protein. The profile shows about 440,000 distinct CDR3 sequences, under 15% of them singletons. The V end was cut by 1 base, the J end by 7 bases, with 13 bases between. This CDR3 comprises 14 residues. The germline V gene encodes CDR1 LGHDT and CDR2 YNNKEL (reference sequence). These records were also assigned to another study, of T cells in Graves' hyperthyroidism and ophthalmopathy. From that report: The diagnoses drew upon clinical symptoms, serum thyroxine and TRAb, thyroid ultrasound and orbital computed tomography. TCR CDR3 underwent first-round RT-PCR with the HTBI primer set. In validation, the model predicted ophthalmopathy. These predictions came a median approximately 6.5 months before onset.

The V call is TRBV3-1, the J call TRBJ1-2, with a weak D call TRBD1 (5 bases). The source is a woman aged 30 to 39 with Graves disease. The sample in question was peripheral blood mononuclear cells (PBMCs), obtained at new diagnosis, from a patient treated with antithyroid drugs. DNA of the CDR3: TGTGCCAGCAGCCAAGTGACAGACTCTAGTGGCTACACCTTC. Encoded protein: CASSQVTDSSGYTF.